A single sample is the source of the 29 T cell receptor beta chains below, sequenced in a study of blood T cell repertoires in COVID-19 (dated by TCRdb to 2018 to 2021). The library was produced with the immunoSEQ multiplex PCR assay. TCRdb provides this immuneACCESS table in a form limited to in-frame rearrangements. Some clones are lacking; in checked studies, under half of them reflect an unresolved V gene, and why the rest are absent is not known. This sample gives 110,000 to 150,000 clones in total; roughly 77% of them show up just once. The ten biggest clones cover around 5% of the sample. The sequencing sample was made of peripheral blood. All receptors derive from a woman between 70 and 85 years old with COVID-19, enrolled during active disease.

V and J are TRBV18 and TRBJ2-5; 7 bases are shared with TRBD2. Germline V lookup: CDR1 KGHSH, CDR2 LQKENI. Trimming removed 4 bases from V and 2 bases from J; junction bases left unmatched: 4. The length of the CDR3 is 14 residues. CDR3 sequence: CASSQAGKQETQYF. The CDR3 DNA follows: TGTGCCAGCTCACAAGCGGGGAAACAAGAGACCCAGTACTTC.

The chain has TRBV6-5 and TRBJ2-7, with D possibly matching TRBD1 (5 bases). V lost 6 bases and J lost 0, with 15 bases in between. This CDR3 has 15 amino acids. Germline CDR1 reads MNHEY; CDR2 reads SVGAGI. The CDR3 region is CASRDNAAASYEQYF. The CDR3 DNA reads as TGTGCCAGCAGGGACAACGCTGCAGCCTCCTACGAGCAGTACTTC.

V usage is TRBV6-6 and J usage is TRBJ1-2, with 12 bases that match TRBD1. The CDR3 runs 15 residues. Germline trimming cut 0 bases from V and 13 bases from J; bases unmatched to any gene: 9. Germline V lookup: CDR1 MNHNY, CDR2 SVGAGI (reference sequence). The CDR3 region has the DNA TGTGCCAGCAGTTACTCGAGTGGGACAGGGGGCGAGATCACCTTC. Translating gives CASSYSSGTGGEITF.

Written as DNA, the CDR3 is TGTGCCAGCAGCACCGGAGGAGGCAACTATGGCTACACCTTC. Translation gives CASSTGGGNYGYTF. The rearrangement uses TRBV7-3 and TRBJ1-2; D ambiguous. Trimming took 5 bases from V and 2 from J, leaving 12 bases between them. CDR1 SGHTA and CDR2 FQGTGA come from the germline V gene. CDR3 size: 14 residues. Supplemented by reference TRBV7-3 and TRBJ1-2, the full variable domain reads GAGVSQTPSNKVTEKGKYVELRCDPISGHTALYWYRQSLGQGPEFLIYFQGTGAADDSGLPNDRFFAVRPEGSVSTLKIQRTERGDSAVYLCASSTGGGNYGYTFGSGTRLTVV.

This clone has a handful of counts. CDR3 nucleotides: TGTGCCAGCAGTGGTCGGGACATTCAAATTCTCAACTATGGCTACACCTTC. Its translation: CASSGRDIQILNYGYTF. The rearrangement links TRBV6-1 to TRBJ1-2, with a tentative D call TRBD1 (6 bases). This CDR3 has 17 residues. CDR1 and CDR2 from the germline V gene are MNHNS and SASEGT. The germline V and J ends were trimmed by 4 bases and 2 bases, with 20 bases remaining between them.

Details on this clone: Different DNA sequences within this sample yield the same CDR3. The chain has TRBV12-3 or TRBV12-4 and TRBJ2-3, with D unresolved. The ends were cut back, 5 bases at V and 6 bases at J, with 9 bases in the middle. The CDR3 length is 12 residues. The CDR3 here is CASSTTRDTQYF. CDR3 nucleotides: TGTGCCAGCAGTACAACGCGGGATACGCAGTATTTT.

This clone has only a few counts. The gene calls are TRBV5-1 and TRBJ1-2; 11 positions match TRBD1. The CDR3 has 15 residues. Germline assignment: CDR1 SGHRS and CDR2 YFSETQ. Trimming at V came to 4 bases and at J to 5 bases, leaving 7 bases not matched to a gene. This chain's CDR3 is CASSTGQGAGYGYTF. The CDR3 DNA follows: TGCGCCAGCAGCACAGGACAGGGGGCTGGGTATGGCTACACCTTC. Full variable domain (outside the CDR3, taken from reference TRBV5-1 and TRBJ1-2): KAGVTQTPRYLIKTRGQQVTLSCSPISGHRSVSWYQQTPGQGLQFLFEYFSETQRNKGNFPGRFSGRQFSNSRSEMNVSTLELGDSALYLCASSTGQGAGYGYTFGSGTRLTVV.

V gene TRBV11-3 combines with J gene TRBJ2-7; no reliable D call. The CDR3 runs 13 residues. Per germline, CDR1 SGHNT and CDR2 YENEEA. Trimming removed 0 bases at V and 6 bases at J, with 9 bases between. The CDR3 DNA is TGTGCCAGCAGCTTAGATCTATCCGGCGAGCAGTACTTC. Its translation: CASSLDLSGEQYF.

V and J are TRBV6-6 and TRBJ2-7; TRBD1 matches 9 bases. Per the germline V gene, CDR1 is MNHNY and CDR2 is SVGAGI (reference sequence). The CDR3 totals 15 residues. Unmatched junction bases numbered 9, after V lost 5 bases and J lost 4 bases. This chain's CDR3 is CASSLPGQGQYEQYF. CDR3 DNA: TGTGCCAGCAGTCTGCCCGGACAGGGGCAGTACGAGCAGTACTTC.

V usage is TRBV7-2 and J usage is TRBJ2-1; 12 nucleotides match TRBD2. The V gene's germline CDR1 is SGHTA and CDR2 FQGNSA. The J segment lost 4 bases and the V segment lost 0 bases, leaving 1 base of the junction unmatched. The length of the CDR3 is 16 residues. CDR3 amino acids: CASSLALAGGYNEQFF. The CDR3, as DNA: TGTGCCAGCAGCTTAGCACTAGCGGGGGGATACAATGAGCAGTTCTTC. The complete variable domain, with remaining parts taken from reference TRBV7-2 and TRBJ2-1, reads GAGVSQSPSNKVTEKGKDVELRCDPISGHTALYWYRQSLGQGLEFLIYFQGNSAPDKSGLPSDRFSAERTGGSVSTLTIQRTQQEDSAVYLCASSLALAGGYNEQFFGPGTRLTVL.

CDR3 sequence: CASSLMASGVAETQYF. CDR3 coding DNA: TGTGCCAGCAGCCTCATGGCCAGCGGGGTAGCAGAGACCCAGTACTTC. This chain connects TRBV4-2 to TRBJ2-5; 7 bases fit TRBD2. CDR3 length: 16 residues. CDR1 and CDR2 (germline): LGHNA, YNFKEQ. After removal of 4 bases from V and 4 bases from J, the junction contained 12 bases not matched to a gene.

The CDR3 spells CASSLGQLYNEQFF. CDR3 nucleotides: TGTGCCAGCAGCTTGGGACAACTTTACAATGAGCAGTTCTTC. This chain uses TRBV5-6 with TRBJ2-1; D not certain. Per germline, CDR1 SGHDT and CDR2 YYEEEE. The CDR3 is 14 amino acids. Trimming took 0 bases from V and 4 from J, leaving 8 bases between them.

The chain has TRBV19 and TRBJ1-1; 11 bases align to TRBD1. Germline lookup yields CDR1 LNHDA and CDR2 SQIVND (reference sequence). V gave up 5 bases and J gave up 2 bases; unmatched junction bases: 7. CDR3 length equals 16 residues. In DNA, the CDR3 is TGTGCCAGTAGTTCCCGGGACAGGGGGTATAACACTGAAGCTTTCTTT. Protein product: CASSSRDRGYNTEAFF.

This clone has just a few counts. V gene TRBV4-3 combines with J gene TRBJ1-5; TRBD1 is a possible D gene (5 bases). CDR1 and CDR2 (germline): LGHNA, YSLEER. The CDR3 is 13 residues long. Trimming took 0 bases from V and 7 from J, leaving 7 bases between them. In nucleotides, the CDR3 is TGCGCCAGCAGCCAAGAACCAGGGCAGCCCCAGCATTTT. Residues: CASSQEPGQPQHF.

This rearrangement joins TRBV3-1 (or the pseudogene TRBV3-2) to TRBJ1-1; the D is unclear. The germline CDR1 and CDR2 sequences are LGHDT and YNNKEL (reference sequence). The CDR3 runs to 16 residues. V was shortened by 1 base and J by 0 bases, with 12 bases between the two germline ends. CDR3 region: CASSQATALVNTEAFF. The CDR3, as DNA: TGTGCCAGCAGCCAAGCTACAGCCCTCGTGAACACTGAAGCTTTCTTT.

The chain carries TRBV7-8 and TRBJ1-1; weak D call: TRBD1 (6 bases). The V end was cut by 1 base, the J end by 7 bases, with 10 bases between. From germline, CDR1 is SGHVS and CDR2 FQNEAQ. The length of the CDR3 is 13 residues. The CDR3 here is CASSLGGGLEAFF. The CDR3 region has the DNA TGTGCCAGCAGCTTAGGCGGGGGGCTTGAAGCTTTCTTT.

This rearrangement joins TRBV5-1 to TRBJ1-3, with D perhaps matching TRBD1 (5 bases). V shed 4 bases and J shed 4 bases, with 12 bases lying between them. This CDR3 spans 14 amino acids. Germline lookup yields CDR1 SGHRS and CDR2 YFSETQ. DNA for the CDR3: TGCGCCAGCAGCCCAGGACAAGTCGGAAACACCATATATTTT. It translates to CASSPGQVGNTIYF.

This clone was detected a few times. The chain links TRBV3-1 (or the pseudogene TRBV3-2) to TRBJ2-7; 7 positions match TRBD1. The V gene end was trimmed by 2 bases and the J gene end by 6 bases; junction bases not matched to a gene: 4. Germline CDR1 LGHDT, CDR2 YNNKEL (reference sequence). The length of the CDR3 is 13 residues. This CDR3 is CASSQIQGSEQYF. The DNA for the CDR3 is TGTGCCAGCAGCCAAATACAGGGGTCCGAGCAGTACTTC.

The J gene is TRBJ1-1, the V gene TRBV7-2; tentative D call: TRBD1 (6 bases). Per the germline V gene, CDR1 is SGHTA and CDR2 is FQGNSA. The CDR3 is 14 amino acids. V lost 6 bases, J lost 1 base, and 12 bases lay in between. CDR3: CASRTPGQNTEAFF. CDR3 coding DNA: TGTGCCAGCAGGACACCGGGACAGAACACTGAAGCTTTCTTT. Full variable domain (missing parts from reference TRBV7-2 and TRBJ1-1): GAGVSQSPSNKVTEKGKDVELRCDPISGHTALYWYRQSLGQGLEFLIYFQGNSAPDKSGLPSDRFSAERTGGSVSTLTIQRTQQEDSAVYLCASRTPGQNTEAFFGQGTRLTVV.

The gene calls are TRBV28 and TRBJ1-2; D unclear. CDR3 length equals 12 residues. V was clipped by 7 bases and J by 7 bases, with 13 bases between them. Germline assignment: CDR1 MDHEN and CDR2 SYDVKM. The CDR3 here is CASTPEGSGYTF. CDR3 coding DNA: TGTGCCAGCACTCCCGAGGGATCTGGCTACACCTTC.

This clone came up once. This chain connects TRBV12-3 or TRBV12-4 to TRBJ1-6; D gene ambiguous. The CDR3 consists of 13 residues. V lost 3 bases and J lost 7, with 7 bases in between. DNA of the CDR3: TGTGCCAGCAGTTTTTCTTTAAATTCACCCCTCCACTTT. Amino acids: CASSFSLNSPLHF.

J is TRBJ1-5 and V is TRBV4-2, with TRBD1 identical over 8 bases. This CDR3 spans 15 amino acids. With 1 base clipped from V and 4 bases from J, the junction kept 3 bases outside the gene matches. The germline gives CDR1 LGHNA, CDR2 YNFKEQ. This chain's CDR3 is CASSQGGDRNQPQHF. The DNA of the CDR3 is TGTGCCAGCAGCCAAGGTGGGGACAGGAATCAGCCCCAGCATTTT.

The chain is built from TRBV9 and TRBJ1-1, with D possibly TRBD1 on 5 matching bases. V was cut by 0 bases and J by 4 bases, with 13 bases left in between. The length of the CDR3 is 15 residues. Germline values: CDR1 SGDLS, CDR2 YYNGEE. The CDR3 loop reads CASSVAGGDGTEAFF. CDR3 sequence (DNA): TGTGCCAGCAGCGTAGCTGGGGGGGACGGCACTGAAGCTTTCTTT.

This clone was seen more than once but under ten times. This chain joins TRBV9 and TRBJ2-5, with 10 bases identical to TRBD2. The CDR3 has 16 residues. The V segment lost 4 bases and the J segment 2 bases; nucleotides outside the gene matches: 8. Germline V CDR1 and CDR2: SGDLS, YYNGEE. CDR3 coding DNA: TGTGCCAGCAGCCCCAGGGGAGCGGGGGGGCAAGAGACCCAGTACTTC. Its translation: CASSPRGAGGQETQYF.

The chain joins TRBV30 to TRBJ2-7; tentative D call: TRBD1 (6 bases). Between the trimmed V and J ends, which lost 5 bases and 3 bases, there was a span of 14 bases. The CDR3 length is 13 residues. Germline V gives CDR1 GTSNPN, CDR2 SVGIG (reference sequence). CDR3 sequence: CAWAQGAGYEQYF. CDR3 coding DNA: TGTGCCTGGGCACAGGGTGCGGGCTACGAGCAGTACTTC.

V is TRBV10-2 and J is TRBJ1-3; unclear D gene. The CDR3 loop spans 13 amino acids. Germline V gives CDR1 WSHSY, CDR2 SAAADI. Trimming removed 10 bases at V and 0 bases at J, with 10 bases between. The CDR3 reads CATSLPSGNTIYF. The CDR3 nucleotides are TGCGCCACCAGCCTTCCCTCTGGAAACACCATATATTTT.

V and J are TRBV19 and TRBJ1-3; D call uncertain. The germline gives CDR1 LNHDA, CDR2 SQIVND (reference sequence). V was pared by 6 bases and J by 0 bases, with 15 bases between. CDR3 length: 16 residues. The CDR3 DNA reads TGTGCCAGTAGGACCCGCGGTGGCAGCTCTGGAAACACCATATATTTT. Its protein product is CASRTRGGSSGNTIYF.

This rearrangement joins TRBV19 to TRBJ2-1; 8 nucleotides align to TRBD1. The CDR3 consists of 15 residues. The V gene end was trimmed by 5 bases and the J gene end by 2 bases; junction bases not matched to a gene: 5. The germline V gene has CDR1 LNHDA and CDR2 SQIVND (reference sequence). The CDR3 DNA reads TGTGCCAGTAGTCTTCACAGGGGGGCCTACAATGAGCAGTTCTTC. The encoded protein is CASSLHRGAYNEQFF.

The gene calls are TRBV25-1 and TRBJ2-7, with a weak D call TRBD1 (6 bases). Per germline, CDR1 MGHDK and CDR2 SYGVNS. The CDR3 totals 13 residues. V dropped 4 bases and J dropped 4 bases, with 11 bases sitting between them. The CDR3 DNA reads TGTGCCAGCAGTGTCCGGGACAAGTACGAGCAGTACTTC. Protein: CASSVRDKYEQYF.